These 10 T cell receptor beta chains share one sample of origin, sequenced in a study of Graves' ophthalmopathy and Graves' hyperthyroidism. Beta-chain TCR CDR3 regions were amplified from RNA transcripts. In the first round, RT-PCR was carried out with HTBI primers, and a multiplex PCR formed the second round. TCRdb re-derived calls from the multiplex PCR reads in MiXCR, one entry per CDR3 protein. Of about 400,000 distinct CDR3 sequences listed, roughly 15% are singletons. The sequenced sample consisted of peripheral blood. The receptor source for this set is a woman between 18 and 29 years old with stable Graves' hyperthyroidism.

V usage is TRBV20-1 and J usage is TRBJ1-5, with D uncertain. The CDR3 covers 13 residues. Per the germline V gene, CDR1 is DFQATT and CDR2 is SNEGSKA (reference sequence). The CDR3 DNA reads as TGCAGGCGGTCCCAGCCAGTGAATCAGCCCCAGCATTTT. Translating gives CRRSQPVNQPQHF.

The DNA for the CDR3 is TGTGCCAGCAGTGTTGGCTTTTGGACCCAATCAAGGGTCAGGAACACTGAAGCTTTCTTT. This encodes CASSVGFWTQSRVRNTEAFF. This rearrangement joins TRBV2 to TRBJ1-1, with D unclear. V was clipped by 4 bases and J by 1 base, with 28 bases between them. Per germline, CDR1 SNHLY and CDR2 FYNNEI. The CDR3 is 20 residues long.

V gene TRBV6-1 combines with J gene TRBJ1-1; D gene unclear. The germline V gene encodes CDR1 MNHNS and CDR2 SASEGT. V was trimmed by 4 bases and J by 1 base, leaving 7 bases between them. The CDR3 sequence is 13 residues long. CDR3 protein: CASSGTTNTEAFF. Written as DNA, the CDR3 is TGTGCCAGCAGTGGTACTACGAACACTGAAGCTTTCTTT.

This clonotype occurred a few times. The chain recombines TRBV4-1 with TRBJ2-7; the D is unclear. V shed 0 bases and J shed 2 bases, with 11 bases lying between them. Germline CDR1 MGHRA, CDR2 YSYEKL. CDR3 length equals 15 residues. The CDR3 DNA sequence: TGCGCCAGCAGCCAAGAAATTCATGAGGCCTACGAGCAGTACTTC. This translates into CASSQEIHEAYEQYF.

This clonotype has ten or more counts. The J gene is TRBJ1-2, the V gene TRBV19, with D possibly TRBD1 on 5 matching bases. This CDR3 has 15 amino acids. Trimming removed 4 bases at V and 1 base at J, with 13 bases between. Germline V lookup: CDR1 LNHDA, CDR2 SQIVND (reference sequence). CDR3 sequence (DNA): TGTGCCAGTAGTAACCGGGACCGACATAACTATGGCTACACCTTC. This codes for CASSNRDRHNYGYTF.

This clonotype was seen at least ten times. This sequence joins TRBV29-1 and TRBJ1-1; D perhaps matches TRBD1 (5 bases). V lost 6 bases and J lost 13, with 18 bases in between. This CDR3 spans 11 amino acids. The V gene's germline CDR1 is SQVTM and CDR2 ANQGSEA. The DNA of the CDR3 is TGCAGCGTCAACCTTGGGGGTCGGGATTTCTTT. It specifies CSVNLGGRDFF.

This clonotype was observed many times. This rearrangement joins TRBV20-1 to TRBJ2-5, with 11 bases fitting TRBD1. The CDR3 consists of 14 residues. The J segment lost 5 bases and the V segment lost 5 bases, leaving 7 bases of the junction unmatched. Germline values: CDR1 DFQATT, CDR2 SNEGSKA (reference sequence). In DNA, the CDR3 is TGCAGTGCTTCCGGGACAGGGGGTAGTGAGACCCAGTACTTC. Protein product: CSASGTGGSETQYF.

This clonotype was found many times. The chain recombines TRBV3-1 with TRBJ2-7; D perhaps matches TRBD1 (6 bases). The CDR3 has 17 amino acids. CDR1 is LGHDT, CDR2 YNNKEL, per germline (reference sequence). V lost 3 bases and J lost 3, with 21 bases in between. CDR3 bases: TGTGCCAGCAGCCACGCCCCTTACAGGGAGCCTCTCTACGAGCAGTACTTC. Residues: CASSHAPYREPLYEQYF.

This clonotype was seen repeatedly, ten times or more. The rearrangement uses TRBV20-1 and TRBJ2-5, with 8 bases fitting TRBD2. The CDR3 extends over 13 amino acids. Germline V gene data show CDR1 as DFQATT and CDR2 as SNEGSKA (reference sequence). After removal of 6 bases from V and 9 bases from J, the junction contained 12 bases not matched to a gene. CDR3 DNA: TGCAGTGCAGCCCCGTTGCGGGGGGCATCCCAGTACTTC. This sequence encodes CSAAPLRGASQYF.

J is TRBJ2-3 and V is TRBV2; D tentatively reads TRBD1 or TRBD2 (5 bases each). CDR1 and CDR2 (germline): SNHLY, FYNNEI. Trimming shortened V by 2 bases and J by 5 bases, and 17 bases separated the two germline ends. The CDR3 is made up of 16 amino acids. The CDR3 here is CASSESSGTGIDTQYF. The DNA for the CDR3 is TGTGCCAGCAGTGAATCTTCTGGGACGGGAATAGATACGCAGTATTTT.